These T cell receptor beta chains were read from a single sample in a study of identical twins. TCRdb passed the 5' RACE reads through MiXCR, listing each CDR3 protein once. In the table there are about 460,000 distinct CDR3 sequences, 12% to 15% of which are singletons. The same data also went into a second study, on yellow fever vaccine responses in identical twins.

Sequencing was performed on CD4+ T cells sorted from blood. These receptors were collected from a woman under 30 in good health. Both conserved end residues are part of each CDR3. A D gene is named only where the DNA matches it firmly. Some rows mark clone size as missing; the rest say once, few, many or name a class of expanded clone.

size,J,V,D,CDR3,DNA
.,TRBJ2-7,TRBV20-1,TRBD2,CSATIGTSSYEQYF,TGCAGTGCAACCATCGGGACTAGCTCCTACGAGCAGTACTTC
.,TRBJ1-2,TRBV5-1,.,CASSLDGSYGYTF,TGCGCCAGCAGCTTGGACGGGTCCTATGGCTACACCTTC
.,TRBJ2-7,TRBV12-3/TRBV12-4,.,CASRFRDNGEQYF,TGTGCCAGCAGGTTCAGGGATAACGGCGAGCAGTACTTC
few,TRBJ2-5,TRBV6-5,.,CASSYSGRRETQYF,TGTGCCAGCAGTTACTCTGGGAGGCGGGAGACCCAGTACTTC
.,TRBJ2-7,TRBV10-3,.,CAISQRGDEQYF,TGTGCCATCAGTCAAAGAGGCGACGAGCAGTACTTC
.,TRBJ2-7,TRBV6-1,.,CASRPRGTSKMQYF,TGTGCCAGCAGACCTAGGGGAACCTCTAAGATGCAGTACTTC
.,TRBJ2-1,TRBV27,TRBD1,CASSLERGQGDNEQFF,TGTGCCAGCAGTTTAGAAAGGGGACAGGGGGACAATGAGCAGTTCTTC
.,TRBJ2-2,TRBV9,.,CASSVTTGVWPGELFF,TGTGCCAGCAGCGTAACAACGGGAGTTTGGCCCGGGGAGCTGTTTTTT
few,TRBJ2-7,TRBV14,TRBD2,CASSQVLELAGDYEQYF,TGTGCCAGCAGCCAAGTGTTGGAGCTAGCGGGAGACTACGAGCAGTACTTC
.,TRBJ2-1,TRBV24-1,.,CATSVFRGIPYNEQFF,TGTGCCACCAGTGTTTTCAGGGGAATACCCTACAATGAGCAGTTCTTC
.,TRBJ2-5,TRBV20-1,.,CSARVVLRQETQYF,TGCAGTGCTAGAGTAGTACTGCGTCAAGAGACCCAGTACTTC
few,TRBJ2-3,TRBV14,TRBD1,CASSQVGTGPDTQYF,TGTGCCAGCAGCCAAGTGGGGACAGGTCCAGATACGCAGTATTTT
few,TRBJ1-1,TRBV2,.,CASSGRGMRTEAFF,TGTGCCAGCAGTGGAAGGGGGATGAGGACTGAAGCTTTCTTT
.,TRBJ2-5,TRBV5-1,.,CASTNRRGQGETQYF,TGCGCCAGCACAAACAGGCGGGGGCAAGGAGAGACCCAGTACTTC
few,TRBJ1-1,TRBV20-1,.,CSARYIHGSTEAFF,TGCAGTGCTAGATACATCCACGGTAGCACTGAAGCTTTCTTT
.,TRBJ2-3,TRBV10-1,.,CASSDSRTDTQYF,TGCGCCAGCAGTGACAGTCGCACAGATACGCAGTATTTT
.,TRBJ2-1,TRBV7-2,TRBD1,CASSLLSRGRGNEQFF,TGTGCCAGCAGCTTACTGTCCAGGGGGCGGGGAAATGAGCAGTTCTTC
.,TRBJ2-7,TRBV5-1,.,CASSQDGDGLRGQYF,TGCGCCAGCAGCCAGGACGGCGACGGGCTTAGGGGGCAGTACTTC
.,TRBJ1-1,TRBV28,TRBD1,CASSNRQGAPNTEAFF,TGTGCCAGCAGTAACAGACAGGGGGCTCCGAACACTGAAGCTTTCTTT